This T cell receptor (beta chain) was recovered during a study of vaccination effects on CD4 cells after COVID-19. Repertoires were generated with immunoSEQ multiplex PCR, while TCRdb's copy carries only in-frame clones and drops some. Here the sample spans 20,000 to 30,000 clones, around 69% being singletons. Details on this clone: Its cognate antigen is unknown.

Viral peptide pool expansion of antigen-specific CD4+ T cells preceded sequencing in the ViraFEST assay. Following 10 days of culture, CD4+ T cells were isolated. SARS-CoV-2 infection was confirmed by PCR in the person between March and December 2020. This sequence originates from a human donor who had a prior SARS-CoV-2 infection. This specimen was CD4+ T cells from PBMCs cultured with SARS-CoV-2 spike peptides, taken before COVID-19 vaccination.

The CDR3 DNA is TGTGCCAGCAGCTTGCGTGGAATTGGAGAAAAACTGTTTTTT. Translating gives CASSLRGIGEKLFF. V gene TRBV7-2 combines with J gene TRBJ1-4; D ambiguous. From germline, CDR1 is SGHTA and CDR2 FQGNSA. The V and J ends lost 3 bases and 8 bases respectively, with 13 bases between them. The CDR3 has 14 amino acids.